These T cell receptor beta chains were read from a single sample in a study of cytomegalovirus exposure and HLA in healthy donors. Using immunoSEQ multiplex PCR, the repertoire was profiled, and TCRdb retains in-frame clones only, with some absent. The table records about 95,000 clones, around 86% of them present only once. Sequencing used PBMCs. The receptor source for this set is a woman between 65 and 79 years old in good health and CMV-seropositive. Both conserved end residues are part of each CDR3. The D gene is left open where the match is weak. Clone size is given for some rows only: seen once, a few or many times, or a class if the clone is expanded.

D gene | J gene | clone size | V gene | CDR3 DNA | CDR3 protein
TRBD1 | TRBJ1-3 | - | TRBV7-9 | TGTGCCAGCATCCCTTGGGACAGTCTTAGCTCTGGAAACACCATATATTTT | CASIPWDSLSSGNTIYF
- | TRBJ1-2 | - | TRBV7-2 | TGTGCCAGCAGCTTATTAGTAGGGGATGGCTACACCTTC | CASSLLVGDGYTF
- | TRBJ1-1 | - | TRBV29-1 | TGCAGCGTTGAGCAGATAAACACTGAAGCTTTCTTT | CSVEQINTEAFF
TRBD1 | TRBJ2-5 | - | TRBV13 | TGTGCCAGCAGCTCGGGACAGCAAGAGACCCAGTACTTC | CASSSGQQETQYF
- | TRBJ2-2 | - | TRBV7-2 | TGTGCCAGCAGCTTAGAAGTGCGGTCCGGGGAGCTGTTTTTT | CASSLEVRSGELFF
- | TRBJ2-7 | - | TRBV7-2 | TGTGCCAGCAGCTTAGAGGGGACAAATACCTACGAGCAGTACTTC | CASSLEGTNTYEQYF
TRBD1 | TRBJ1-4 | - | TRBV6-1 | TGTGCCAGCAGACTCCGACAGGGCTGGGAAAAACTGTTTTTT | CASRLRQGWEKLFF
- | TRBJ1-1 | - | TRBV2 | TGTGCCAGCACCGAATCTTCACCTCCGGGCACTGAAGCTTTCTTT | CASTESSPPGTEAFF
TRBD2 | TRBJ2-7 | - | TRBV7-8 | TGTGCCAGCAGCTTAGCAGTACCACTAGCGGGAGCCAGGGCCTACGAGCAGTACTTC | CASSLAVPLAGARAYEQYF
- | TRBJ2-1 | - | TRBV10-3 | TGTGCCATCAGTCGGACTGCCGAGCAGTTCTTC | CAISRTAEQFF
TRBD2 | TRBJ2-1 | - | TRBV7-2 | TGTGCCAGCAGCCGTACGGCTAGCGGGAGGGCCTACAATGAGCAGTTCTTC | CASSRTASGRAYNEQFF
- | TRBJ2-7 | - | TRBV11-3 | TGTGCCAGCAGCTTAGTAACAGGGTCCCTTACCTACGAGCAGTACTTC | CASSLVTGSLTYEQYF
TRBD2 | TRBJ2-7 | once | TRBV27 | TGTGCCAGCAGCTCCGTGTCGACTAGCGGGGTCACCTACGAGCAGTACTTC | CASSSVSTSGVTYEQYF
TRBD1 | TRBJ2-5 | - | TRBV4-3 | TGCGCCAGCAGCCGGGGACAGGGGTGGGGTCAAGAGACCCAGTACTTC | CASSRGQGWGQETQYF